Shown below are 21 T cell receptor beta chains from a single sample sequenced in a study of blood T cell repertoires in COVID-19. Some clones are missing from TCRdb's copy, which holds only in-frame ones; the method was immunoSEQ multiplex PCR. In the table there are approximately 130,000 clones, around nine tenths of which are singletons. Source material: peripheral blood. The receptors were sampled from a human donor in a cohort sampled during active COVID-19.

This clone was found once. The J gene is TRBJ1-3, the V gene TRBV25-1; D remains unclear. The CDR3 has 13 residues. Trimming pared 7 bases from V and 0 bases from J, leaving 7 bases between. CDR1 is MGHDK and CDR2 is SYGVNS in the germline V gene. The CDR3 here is CASIPYSGNTIYF. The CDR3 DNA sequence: TGTGCCAGCATTCCCTACTCTGGAAACACCATATATTTT. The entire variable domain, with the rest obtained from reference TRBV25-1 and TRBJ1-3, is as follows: EADIYQTPRYLVIGTGKKITLECSQTMGHDKMYWYQQDPGMELHLIHYSYGVNSTEKGDLSSESTVSRIRTEHFPLTLESARPSHTSQYLCASIPYSGNTIYFGEGSWLTVV.

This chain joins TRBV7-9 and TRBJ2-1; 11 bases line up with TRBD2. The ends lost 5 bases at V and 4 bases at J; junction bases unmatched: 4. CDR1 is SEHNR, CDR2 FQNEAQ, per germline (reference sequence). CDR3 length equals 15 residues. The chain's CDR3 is CASSTTSGTYNEQFF. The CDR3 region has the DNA TGTGCCAGCAGCACGACTAGCGGGACATACAATGAGCAGTTCTTC.

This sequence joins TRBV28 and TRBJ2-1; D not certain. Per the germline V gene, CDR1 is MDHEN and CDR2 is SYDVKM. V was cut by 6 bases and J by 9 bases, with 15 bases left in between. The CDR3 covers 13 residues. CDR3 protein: CASRPRSSSEQFF. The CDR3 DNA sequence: TGTGCCAGCAGGCCGAGATCTTCGTCTGAGCAGTTCTTC. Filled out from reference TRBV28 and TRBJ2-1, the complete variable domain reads DVKVTQSSRYLVKRTGEKVFLECVQDMDHENMFWYRQDPGLGLRLIYFSYDVKMKEKGDIPEGYSVSREKKERFSLILESASTNQTSMYLCASRPRSSSEQFFGPGTRLTVL.

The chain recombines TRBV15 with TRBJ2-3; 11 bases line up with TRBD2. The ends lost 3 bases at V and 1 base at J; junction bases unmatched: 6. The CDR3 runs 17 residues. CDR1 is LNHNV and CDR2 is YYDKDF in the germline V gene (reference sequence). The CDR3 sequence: CATSRRLAGRRTDTQYF. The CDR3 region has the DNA TGTGCCACCAGCAGGAGACTAGCGGGAAGACGCACAGATACGCAGTATTTT.

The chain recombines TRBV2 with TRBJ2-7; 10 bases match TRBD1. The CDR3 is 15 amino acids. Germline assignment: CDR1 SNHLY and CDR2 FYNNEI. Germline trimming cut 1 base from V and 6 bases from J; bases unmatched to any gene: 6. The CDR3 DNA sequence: TGTGCCAGCAGTGAAGGGGGAGACAGGGGGCTCGAGCAGTACTTC. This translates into CASSEGGDRGLEQYF.

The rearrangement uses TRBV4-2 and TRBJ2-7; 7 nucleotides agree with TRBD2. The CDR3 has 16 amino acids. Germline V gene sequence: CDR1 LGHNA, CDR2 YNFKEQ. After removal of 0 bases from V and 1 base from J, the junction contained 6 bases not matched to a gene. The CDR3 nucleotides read TGTGCCAGCAGCCAAGATCTACTAGCGTATTCCTACGAGCAGTACTTC. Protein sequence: CASSQDLLAYSYEQYF.

Here the CDR3 DNA reads TGTGCCAGCAGTGGGACAGGGGGGCATGAGCAGTTCTTC. This translates into CASSGTGGHEQFF. The genes are TRBV2 and TRBJ2-1; 10 bases line up with TRBD1. J gave up 8 bases and V 4 bases, and 2 bases lay outside the gene matches. This CDR3 contains 13 residues. Per the germline V gene, CDR1 is SNHLY and CDR2 is FYNNEI.

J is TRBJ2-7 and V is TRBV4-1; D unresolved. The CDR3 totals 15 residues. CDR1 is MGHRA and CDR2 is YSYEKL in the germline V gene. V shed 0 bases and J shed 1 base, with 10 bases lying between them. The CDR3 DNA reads TGCGCCAGCAGCCAAGAATCATTGGCTTCCTACGAGCAGTACTTC. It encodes CASSQESLASYEQYF.

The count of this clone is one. For the CDR3, the DNA is TGTGCCAGCAGCTTGGAACAGGGGGCGCGCGGCTACACCTTC. Translating it yields CASSLEQGARGYTF. The genes are TRBV5-4 and TRBJ1-2, with 9 bases aligning to TRBD1. Germline-derived CDR1 and CDR2 are SGHNT and YYREEE (reference sequence). The CDR3 has 14 residues. V lost 0 bases, J lost 8 bases, and 5 bases stayed unmatched.

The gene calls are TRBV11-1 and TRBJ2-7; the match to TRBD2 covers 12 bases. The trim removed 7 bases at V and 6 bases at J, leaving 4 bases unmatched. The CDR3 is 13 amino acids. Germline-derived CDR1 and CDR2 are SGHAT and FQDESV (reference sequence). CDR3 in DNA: TGTGCCAGCAAGACTAGCGGGAGTTCCGAGCAGTACTTC. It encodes CASKTSGSSEQYF.

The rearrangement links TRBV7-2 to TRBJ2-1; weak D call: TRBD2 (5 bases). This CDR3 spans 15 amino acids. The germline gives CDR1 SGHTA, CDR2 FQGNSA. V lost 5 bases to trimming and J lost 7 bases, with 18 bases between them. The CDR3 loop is CASSLGVGPPNEQFF. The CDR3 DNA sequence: TGTGCCAGCAGCCTCGGGGTCGGCCCCCCTAATGAGCAGTTCTTC.

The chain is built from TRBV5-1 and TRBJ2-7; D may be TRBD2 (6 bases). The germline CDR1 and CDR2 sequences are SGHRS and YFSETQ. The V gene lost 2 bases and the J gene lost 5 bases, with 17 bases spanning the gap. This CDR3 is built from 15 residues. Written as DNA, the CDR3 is TGCGCCAGCAGCTTTAGTGGCGGGAAGAGTAACGAGCAGTACTTC. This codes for CASSFSGGKSNEQYF.

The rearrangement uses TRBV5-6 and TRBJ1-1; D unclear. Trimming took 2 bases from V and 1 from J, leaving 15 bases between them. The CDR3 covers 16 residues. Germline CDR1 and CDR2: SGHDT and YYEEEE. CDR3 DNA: TGTGCCAGCAGCTTAACCGGGAGCGGCCGGAACACTGAAGCTTTCTTT. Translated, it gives CASSLTGSGRNTEAFF. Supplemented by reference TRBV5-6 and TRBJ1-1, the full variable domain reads DAGVTQSPTHLIKTRGQQVTLRCSPKSGHDTVSWYQQALGQGPQFIFQYYEEEERQRGNFPDRFSGHQFPNYSSELNVNALLLGDSALYLCASSLTGSGRNTEAFFGQGTRLTVV.

In DNA, the CDR3 is TGTGCCAGCAGCTTTAGGACAGGGGCCTACGAGCAGTACTTC. This sequence encodes CASSFRTGAYEQYF. The rearrangement links TRBV5-5 to TRBJ2-7; TRBD1 matches at 9 bases. The CDR3 is 14 amino acids. Germline values: CDR1 SGHKS, CDR2 YYEKEE (reference sequence). Trimming took 2 bases from V and 2 from J; bases not matched to a gene: 2.

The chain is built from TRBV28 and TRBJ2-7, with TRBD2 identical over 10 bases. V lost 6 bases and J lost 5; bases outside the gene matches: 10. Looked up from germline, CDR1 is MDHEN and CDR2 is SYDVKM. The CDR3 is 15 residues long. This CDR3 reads CASRDLVAGGNEQYF. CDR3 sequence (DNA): TGTGCCAGCAGGGATCTAGTAGCGGGAGGCAACGAGCAGTACTTC.

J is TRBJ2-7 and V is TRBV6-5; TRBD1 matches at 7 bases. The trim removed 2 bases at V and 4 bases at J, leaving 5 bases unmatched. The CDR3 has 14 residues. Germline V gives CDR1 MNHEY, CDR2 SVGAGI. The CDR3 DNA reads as TGTGCCAGCAGTTACGGGACAGATCTTTACGAGCAGTACTTC. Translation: CASSYGTDLYEQYF.

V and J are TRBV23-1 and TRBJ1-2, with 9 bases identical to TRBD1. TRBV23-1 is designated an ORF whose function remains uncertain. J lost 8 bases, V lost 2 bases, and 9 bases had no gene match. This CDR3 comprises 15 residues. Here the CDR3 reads CASSQPTGTGQGYTF. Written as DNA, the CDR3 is TGCGCCAGCAGTCAACCGACCGGGACAGGGCAAGGCTACACCTTC.

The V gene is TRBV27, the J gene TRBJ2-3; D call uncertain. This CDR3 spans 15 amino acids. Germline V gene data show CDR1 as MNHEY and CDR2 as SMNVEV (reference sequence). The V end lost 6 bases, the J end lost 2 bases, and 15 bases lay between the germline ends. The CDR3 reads CASRTSRVPTDTQYF. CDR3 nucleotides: TGTGCCAGCAGGACCTCCCGGGTCCCCACAGATACGCAGTATTTT.

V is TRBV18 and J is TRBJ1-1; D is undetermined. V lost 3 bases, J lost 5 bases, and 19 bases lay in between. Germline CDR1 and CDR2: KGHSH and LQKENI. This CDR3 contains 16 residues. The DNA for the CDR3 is TGTGCCAGCTCACCGTACTCCGGGAGACCCCTTACTGAAGCTTTCTTT. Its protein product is CASSPYSGRPLTEAFF.

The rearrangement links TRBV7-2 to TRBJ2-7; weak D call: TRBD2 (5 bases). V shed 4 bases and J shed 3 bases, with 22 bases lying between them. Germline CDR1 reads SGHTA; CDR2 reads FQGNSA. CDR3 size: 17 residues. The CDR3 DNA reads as TGTGCCAGCAGCTCCCCTTATCGGGATCAACGGGGCTACGAGCAGTACTTC. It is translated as CASSSPYRDQRGYEQYF.

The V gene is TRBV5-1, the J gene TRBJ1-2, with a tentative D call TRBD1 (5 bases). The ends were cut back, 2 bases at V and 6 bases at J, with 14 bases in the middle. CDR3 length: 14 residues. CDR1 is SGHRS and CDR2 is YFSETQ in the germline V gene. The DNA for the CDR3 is TGCGCCAGCAGCTTTCGGGGAGGGGAGGATGGCTACACCTTC. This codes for CASSFRGGEDGYTF.